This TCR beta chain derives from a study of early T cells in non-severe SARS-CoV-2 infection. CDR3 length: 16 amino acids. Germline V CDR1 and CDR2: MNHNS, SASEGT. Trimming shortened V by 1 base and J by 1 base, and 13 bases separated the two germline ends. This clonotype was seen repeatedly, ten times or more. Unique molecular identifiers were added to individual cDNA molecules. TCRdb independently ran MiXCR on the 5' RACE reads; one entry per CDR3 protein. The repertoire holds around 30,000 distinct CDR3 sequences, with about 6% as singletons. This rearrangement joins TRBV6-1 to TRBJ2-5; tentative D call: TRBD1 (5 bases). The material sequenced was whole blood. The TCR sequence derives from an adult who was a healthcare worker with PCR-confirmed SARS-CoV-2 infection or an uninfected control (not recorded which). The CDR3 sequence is CASSEVDIFFQETQYF. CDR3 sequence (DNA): TGTGCCAGCAGTGAAGTGGACATCTTTTTCCAAGAGACCCAGTACTTC.